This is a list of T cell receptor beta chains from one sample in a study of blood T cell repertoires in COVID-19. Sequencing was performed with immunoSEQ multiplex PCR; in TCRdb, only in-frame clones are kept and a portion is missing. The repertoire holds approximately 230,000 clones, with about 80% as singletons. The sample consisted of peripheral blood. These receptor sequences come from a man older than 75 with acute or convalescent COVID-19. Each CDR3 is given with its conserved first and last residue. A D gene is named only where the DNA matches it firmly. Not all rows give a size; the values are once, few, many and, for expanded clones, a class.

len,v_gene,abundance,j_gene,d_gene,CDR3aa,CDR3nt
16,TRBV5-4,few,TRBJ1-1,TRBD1,CASRKTGGTMNTEAFF,TGTGCCAGCAGGAAAACAGGGGGAACCATGAACACTGAAGCTTTCTTT
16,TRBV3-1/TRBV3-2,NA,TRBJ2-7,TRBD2,CASSRTSGRGAYEQYF,TGTGCCAGCAGCCGGACTAGCGGGAGGGGCGCCTACGAGCAGTACTTC
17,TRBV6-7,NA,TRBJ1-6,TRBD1,CASSPGQDLSYNSPLHF,TGTGCCAGCAGCCCCGGACAGGACCTCTCCTATAATTCACCCCTCCACTTT
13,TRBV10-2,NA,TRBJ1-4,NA,CASRRQGIEKLFF,TGCGCCAGCCGCCGCCAGGGAATCGAAAAACTGTTTTTT
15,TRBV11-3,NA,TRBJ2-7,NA,CASSLGRGSSYEQYF,TGTGCCAGCAGCTTAGGTCGGGGTAGCTCCTACGAGCAGTACTTC
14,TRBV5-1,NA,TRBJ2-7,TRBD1,CASSSTGVSYEQYF,TGCGCCAGCAGCTCGACAGGGGTATCCTACGAGCAGTACTTC
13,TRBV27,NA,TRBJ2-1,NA,CASSLAAYNEQFF,TGTGCCAGCAGTCTCGCGGCGTACAATGAGCAGTTCTTC
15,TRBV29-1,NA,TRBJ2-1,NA,CSVDRGGGPGNEQFF,TGCAGCGTTGACCGCGGCGGCGGTCCGGGCAATGAGCAGTTCTTC
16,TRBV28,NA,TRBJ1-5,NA,CASSLGGQPGNQPQHF,TGTGCCAGCAGTTTAGGTGGACAGCCTGGGAATCAGCCCCAGCATTTT
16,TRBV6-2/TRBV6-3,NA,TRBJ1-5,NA,CASSYATGISNQPQHF,TGTGCCAGCAGTTACGCGACAGGTATTAGCAATCAGCCCCAGCATTTT
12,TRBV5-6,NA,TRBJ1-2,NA,CASSFGDGGYTF,TGTGCCAGCAGCTTCGGTGACGGGGGCTACACCTTC
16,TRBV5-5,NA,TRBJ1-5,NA,CASSSGPGGSNQPQHF,TGTGCCAGCAGCTCCGGACCCGGAGGGAGCAATCAGCCCCAGCATTTT
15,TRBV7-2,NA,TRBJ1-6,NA,CASSPDHGGNSPLHF,TGTGCCAGCAGCCCCGACCATGGAGGGAATTCACCCCTCCACTTT
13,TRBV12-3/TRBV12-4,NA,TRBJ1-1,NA,CASGGTMNTEAFF,TGTGCCAGCGGGGGCACTATGAACACTGAAGCTTTCTTT
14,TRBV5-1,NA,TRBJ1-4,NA,CASSLAGSGEKLFF,TGCGCCAGCAGCTTGGCCGGGTCTGGTGAAAAACTGTTTTTT
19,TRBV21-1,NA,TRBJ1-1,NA,CASSKEEGETGGSVTEAFF,TGTGCCAGCAGCAAAGAGGAAGGGGAGACAGGGGGATCTGTTACTGAAGCTTTCTTT
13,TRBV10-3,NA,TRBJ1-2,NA,CAISGETGLGYTF,TGTGCCATCAGTGGGGAGACAGGACTTGGCTACACCTTC
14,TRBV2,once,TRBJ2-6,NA,CAGFRESGANVLTF,TGTGCCGGCTTCAGGGAATCTGGGGCCAACGTCCTGACTTTC
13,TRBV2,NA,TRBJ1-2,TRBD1,CASSGGTGYGYTF,TGTGCCAGCAGTGGAGGGACAGGGTATGGCTACACCTTC
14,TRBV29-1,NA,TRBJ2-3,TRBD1,CSVGTGGRGDTQYF,TGCAGCGTCGGGACAGGGGGCCGGGGAGATACGCAGTATTTT
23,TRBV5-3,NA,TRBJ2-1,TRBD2,CARSLEASGRARPLKSSYNEQFF,TGTGCCAGAAGCTTGGAGGCTAGCGGGAGGGCCCGTCCTCTGAAGAGCTCCTACAATGAGCAGTTCTTC
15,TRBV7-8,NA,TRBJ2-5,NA,CASRHVRDTQETQYF,TGTGCCAGCAGACACGTAAGGGACACCCAAGAGACCCAGTACTTC
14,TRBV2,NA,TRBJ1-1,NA,CASSALRHLGGAFF,TGTGCCAGCAGTGCTCTGAGACACCTCGGGGGAGCTTTCTTT
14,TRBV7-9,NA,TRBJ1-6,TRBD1,CASSPGQGNSPLHF,TGTGCCAGCAGCCCGGGACAGGGAAATTCACCCCTCCACTTT
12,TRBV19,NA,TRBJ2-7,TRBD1,CASNDRGYEQYF,TGTGCCAGTAATGACAGGGGATACGAGCAGTACTTC
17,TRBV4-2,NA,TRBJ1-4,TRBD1,CASSQEGQGPTNEKLFF,TGTGCCAGCAGCCAAGAAGGACAGGGTCCAACTAATGAAAAACTGTTTTTT
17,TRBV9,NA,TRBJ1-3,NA,CASSALQGLSSGNTIYF,TGTGCCAGCAGCGCGCTCCAGGGACTGAGCTCTGGAAACACCATATATTTT
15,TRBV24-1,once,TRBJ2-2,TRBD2,CATSDFRLAGGELFF,TGTGCCACCAGTGATTTTCGGCTAGCGGGGGGGGAGCTGTTTTTT
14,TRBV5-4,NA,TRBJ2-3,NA,CASSLAQGPDTQYF,TGTGCCAGCAGCTTGGCCCAGGGCCCAGATACGCAGTATTTT
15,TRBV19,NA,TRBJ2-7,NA,CASSIKPDTHYEQYF,TGTGCCAGTAGTATAAAGCCGGACACCCACTACGAGCAGTACTTC
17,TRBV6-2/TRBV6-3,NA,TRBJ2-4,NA,CASSYMAGTSLQNIQYF,TGTGCCAGCAGTTACATGGCCGGGACTTCCCTTCAAAACATTCAGTACTTC
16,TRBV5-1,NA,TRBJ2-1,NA,CASSLGPRGTYNEQFF,TGCGCCAGCAGCTTGGGGCCGCGGGGAACCTACAATGAGCAGTTCTTC
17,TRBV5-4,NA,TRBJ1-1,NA,CASSQGRMGYRDTEAFF,TGTGCCAGCAGCCAGGGCCGCATGGGGTACCGGGACACTGAAGCTTTCTTT
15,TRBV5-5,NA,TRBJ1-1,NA,CASSLVGGRTLEAFF,TGTGCCAGCAGCTTGGTCGGGGGGCGTACTCTTGAAGCTTTCTTT
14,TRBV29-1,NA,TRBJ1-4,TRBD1,CSVAEGAANEKLFF,TGCAGCGTTGCCGAGGGGGCGGCTAATGAAAAACTGTTTTTT
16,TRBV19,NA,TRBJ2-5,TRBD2,CASSPRTSGFGETQYF,TGTGCCAGTAGTCCGCGGACTAGCGGGTTCGGAGAGACCCAGTACTTC
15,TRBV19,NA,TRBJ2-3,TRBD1,CASSAQGARTDTQYF,TGTGCCAGTAGTGCTCAGGGGGCGAGAACAGATACGCAGTATTTT
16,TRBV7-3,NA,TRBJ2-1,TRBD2,CASRQGLAVPPNEQFF,TGTGCCAGCAGACAAGGACTAGCGGTCCCCCCAAATGAGCAGTTCTTC
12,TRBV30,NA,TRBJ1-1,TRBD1,CARTGGGTEAFF,TGTGCTCGGACAGGGGGTGGGACTGAAGCTTTCTTT
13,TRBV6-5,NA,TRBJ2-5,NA,CASRQNQQETQYF,TGTGCCAGCAGACAGAACCAACAAGAGACCCAGTACTTC
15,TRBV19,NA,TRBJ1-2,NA,CASSIGGPGDRGYTF,TGTGCCAGTAGTATAGGGGGGCCAGGGGACCGCGGCTACACCTTC
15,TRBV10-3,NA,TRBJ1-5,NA,CAISEAGGYGQPQHF,TGTGCCATCAGTGAGGCGGGGGGTTACGGTCAGCCCCAGCATTTT
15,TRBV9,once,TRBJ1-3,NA,CASSVTDSSGNTIYF,TGTGCCAGCAGCGTAACTGACAGCTCTGGAAACACCATATATTTT
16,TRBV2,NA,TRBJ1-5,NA,CASSREHGNGNQPQHF,TGTGCCAGCAGTCGGGAGCACGGGAATGGCAATCAGCCCCAGCATTTT
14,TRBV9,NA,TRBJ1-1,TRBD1,CASSSDRANTEAFF,TGTGCCAGCAGCAGCGACAGGGCGAACACTGAAGCTTTCTTT
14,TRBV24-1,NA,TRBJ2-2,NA,CATSVGLPGGELFF,TGTGCCACCAGTGTAGGCCTACCAGGGGGGGAGCTGTTTTTT
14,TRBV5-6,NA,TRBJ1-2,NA,CASSLAGPDYGYTF,TGTGCCAGCAGCTTGGCAGGGCCCGACTATGGCTACACCTTC
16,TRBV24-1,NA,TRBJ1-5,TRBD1,CATSDRRTGRGQPQHF,TGTGCCACCAGTGACCGGCGGACAGGACGAGGACAGCCCCAGCATTTT
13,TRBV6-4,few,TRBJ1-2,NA,CASSDSGRGGYTF,TGTGCCAGCAGTGACTCGGGGAGGGGCGGCTACACCTTC
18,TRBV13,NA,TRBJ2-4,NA,CASSSPGGRGVGKNIQYF,TGTGCCAGCAGCTCCCCGGGAGGCAGGGGAGTTGGCAAAAACATTCAGTACTTC
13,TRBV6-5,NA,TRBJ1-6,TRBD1,CASRSGGYSPLHF,TGTGCCAGCAGATCAGGGGGCTATTCACCCCTCCACTTT
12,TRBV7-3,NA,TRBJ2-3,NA,CASSSSRDTQYF,TGTGCCAGCAGCTCTAGCCGGGATACGCAGTATTTT
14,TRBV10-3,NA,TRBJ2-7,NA,CAISESRGSYEQYF,TGTGCCATCAGTGAGTCAAGGGGGTCCTACGAGCAGTACTTC
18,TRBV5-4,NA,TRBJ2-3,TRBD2,CASSARLADLPSTDTQYF,TGTGCCAGCAGCGCCCGACTAGCGGACCTTCCTAGCACAGATACGCAGTATTTT
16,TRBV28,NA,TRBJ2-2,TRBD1,CASSLPGQGWSGELFF,TGTGCCAGCAGTCTCCCGGGACAGGGGTGGTCCGGGGAGCTGTTTTTT
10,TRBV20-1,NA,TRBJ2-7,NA,CSAYANEQYF,TGCAGTGCCTACGCGAACGAGCAGTACTTC